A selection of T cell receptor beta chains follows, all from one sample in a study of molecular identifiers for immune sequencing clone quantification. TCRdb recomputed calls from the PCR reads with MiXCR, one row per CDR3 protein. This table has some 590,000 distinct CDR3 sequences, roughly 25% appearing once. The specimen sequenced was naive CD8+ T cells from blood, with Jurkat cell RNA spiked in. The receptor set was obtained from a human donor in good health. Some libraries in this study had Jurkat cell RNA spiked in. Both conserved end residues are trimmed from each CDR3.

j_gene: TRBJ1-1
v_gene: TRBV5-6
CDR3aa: ASSSGGMARTSGAF

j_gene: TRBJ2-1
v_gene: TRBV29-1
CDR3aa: SVEGTSGGYNEQF

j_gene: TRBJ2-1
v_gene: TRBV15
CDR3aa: ATSRDPWQDRNNEQF

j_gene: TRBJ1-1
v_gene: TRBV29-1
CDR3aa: SVRTGTTNTEAF

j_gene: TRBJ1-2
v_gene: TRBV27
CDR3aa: ASPSGTKYYGYT

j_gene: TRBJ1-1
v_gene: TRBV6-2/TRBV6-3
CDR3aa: ASSYSNIDLNTEAF

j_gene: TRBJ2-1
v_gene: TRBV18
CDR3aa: ASSPISESRNEQF

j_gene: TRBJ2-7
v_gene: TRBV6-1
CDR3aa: ASSDFLRAGGLMNEQY

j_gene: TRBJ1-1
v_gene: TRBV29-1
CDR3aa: SVENTGTAPGAF

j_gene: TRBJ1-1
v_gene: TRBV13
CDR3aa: ASSPGLAGMNTEAF

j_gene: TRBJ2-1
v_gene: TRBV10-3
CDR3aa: AISEYSPLGYNEQF

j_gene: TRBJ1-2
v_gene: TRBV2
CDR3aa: ASSEAGSRGYT

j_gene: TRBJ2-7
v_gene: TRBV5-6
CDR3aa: ASSFKLAGSSYEQY

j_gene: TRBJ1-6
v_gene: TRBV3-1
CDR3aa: ASDAGFYNSPLH

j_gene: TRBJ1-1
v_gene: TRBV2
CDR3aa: ASGPGQGSAEAF

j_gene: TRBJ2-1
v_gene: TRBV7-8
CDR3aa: ASSLRTGIAYNEQF

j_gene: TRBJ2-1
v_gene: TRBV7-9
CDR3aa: ASSSLPSGNEQF

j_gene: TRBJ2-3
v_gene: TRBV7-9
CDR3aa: ASSGLAEAQY

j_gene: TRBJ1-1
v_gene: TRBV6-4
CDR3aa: ASSDTNPSRAKAF

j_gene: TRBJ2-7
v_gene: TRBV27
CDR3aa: ASSSVNEQY

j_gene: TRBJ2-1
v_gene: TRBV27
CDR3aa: ASSRGLAGVNEQF

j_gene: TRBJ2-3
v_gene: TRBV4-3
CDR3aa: ASSQSASELNTQY

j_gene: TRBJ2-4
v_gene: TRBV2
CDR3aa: ASNLMGGAKNIQY

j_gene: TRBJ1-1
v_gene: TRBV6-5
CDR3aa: ASTLKERANTEAF

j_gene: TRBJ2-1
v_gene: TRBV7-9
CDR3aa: ASSFFAGGPYNEQF

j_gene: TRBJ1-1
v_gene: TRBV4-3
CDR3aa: ASSLSTGLGTEAF

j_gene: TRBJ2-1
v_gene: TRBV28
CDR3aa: ASSLRDPAYNEQF

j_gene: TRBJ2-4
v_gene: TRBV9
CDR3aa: ASSVGDYTYPQY

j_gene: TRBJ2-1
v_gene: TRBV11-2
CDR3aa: ASSSGLGQAVNEQF

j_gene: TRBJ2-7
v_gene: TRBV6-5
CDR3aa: ASSYSGDRSDEQY

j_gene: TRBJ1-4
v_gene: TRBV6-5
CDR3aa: ASSKLRIQGIEKLF

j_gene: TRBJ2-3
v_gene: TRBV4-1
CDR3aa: ASSDGSSDTQY

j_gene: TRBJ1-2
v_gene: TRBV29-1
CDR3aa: SVVSQRWSGYT

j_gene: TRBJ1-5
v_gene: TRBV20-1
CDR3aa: SARDPGQGVDQTQH

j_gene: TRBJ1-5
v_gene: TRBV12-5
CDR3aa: ASGLAVRTGYSNQPQH

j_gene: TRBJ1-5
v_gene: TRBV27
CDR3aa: ASSSLQGFGNQPQH

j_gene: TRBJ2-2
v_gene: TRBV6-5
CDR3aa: ASSSTGGDTGELF

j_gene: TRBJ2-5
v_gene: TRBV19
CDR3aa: ASSIQDQETQY

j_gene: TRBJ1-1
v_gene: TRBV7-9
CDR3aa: ASSPWTAVTEAF

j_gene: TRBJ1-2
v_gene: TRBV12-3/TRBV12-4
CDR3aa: ASSDVGQGFYGYT

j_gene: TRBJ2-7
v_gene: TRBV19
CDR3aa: GSNSGGGEQY

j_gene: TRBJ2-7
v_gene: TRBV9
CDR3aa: ASSPGQSSYEQH

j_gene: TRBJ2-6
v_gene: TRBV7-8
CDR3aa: ASSPDGLSGANVLT

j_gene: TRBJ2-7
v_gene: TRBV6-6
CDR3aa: ASSLSGVEQC

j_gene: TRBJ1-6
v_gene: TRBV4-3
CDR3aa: ASSQETENRNSPLH

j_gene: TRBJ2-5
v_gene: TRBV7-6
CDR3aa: ASSSEGEGTQY

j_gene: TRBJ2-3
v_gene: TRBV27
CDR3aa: ASSLDRGNTQY

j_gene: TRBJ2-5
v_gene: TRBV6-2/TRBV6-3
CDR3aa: ASSSNRRETQY

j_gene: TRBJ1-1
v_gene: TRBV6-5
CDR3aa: ASSRTGSAEAF

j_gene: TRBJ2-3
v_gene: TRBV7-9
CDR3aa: ASSDWTGSLDTQY

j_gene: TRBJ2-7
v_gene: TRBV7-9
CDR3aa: ASRLAESYEQY

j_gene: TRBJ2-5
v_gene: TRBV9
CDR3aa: ASSPRGWPQETQY